Presented here are 26 T cell receptor beta chains from one specimen sequenced in a study of T-cell memory formation after mild COVID-19. TCRdb re-called the 5' RACE reads through MiXCR, storing one row per CDR3 protein. The sample records approximately 500,000 distinct CDR3 sequences, approximately 25% being singletons. The sequencing input was PBMCs or a T cell subset sorted from them (not recorded which). Every receptor here comes from an adult woman who had mild COVID-19 (a few samples of this study predate the infection). Cell type and time point are not known.

The chain employs TRBV2 and TRBJ2-3; 9 bases align to TRBD1. The CDR3 spans 14 residues. Trimming removed 6 bases from V and 5 bases from J; junction bases left unmatched: 6. The germline CDR1 and CDR2 sequences are SNHLY and FYNNEI. CDR3: CASRLQGAQDTQYF. The CDR3 DNA is TGTGCCAGCAGGCTACAGGGGGCCCAAGATACGCAGTATTTT. Variable domain in full (rest from reference TRBV2 and TRBJ2-3): EPEVTQTPSHQVTQMGQEVILRCVPISNHLYFYWYRQILGQKVEFLVSFYNNEISEKSEIFDDQFSVERPDGSNFTLKIRSTKLEDSAMYFCASRLQGAQDTQYFGPGTRLTVL.

The chain is built from TRBV12-3 or TRBV12-4 and TRBJ1-1; TRBD1 might be the D (6 bases). V lost 2 bases and J 1 base, leaving 11 bases between the germline ends. The CDR3 contains 15 residues. CDR3 amino acids: CASSLKRGSNTEAFF. CDR3 nucleotides: TGTGCCAGCAGTTTAAAGAGGGGGTCGAACACTGAAGCTTTCTTT.

This clonotype was counted a few times. The rearrangement joins TRBV7-3 to TRBJ2-2; possibly TRBD1 for D (5 bases). The CDR3 consists of 17 residues. Deletions cut 2 bases from V and 1 base from J, with 14 bases between. The germline gives CDR1 SGHTA, CDR2 FQGTGA. CDR3: CASSLQGGRLNTGELFF. The CDR3, as DNA: TGTGCCAGCAGCTTACAGGGCGGCAGACTGAACACCGGGGAGCTGTTTTTT.

This clonotype was detected a few times. The gene calls are TRBV6-5 and TRBJ1-1; the D is unclear. V lost 2 bases and J 3 bases, leaving 4 bases between the germline ends. The CDR3 consists of 12 residues. Germline-derived CDR1 and CDR2 are MNHEY and SVGAGI. The CDR3 DNA sequence: TGTGCCAGCAGTTACGGGGACACTGAAGCTTTCTTT. Its protein is CASSYGDTEAFF.

The chain has TRBV24-1 and TRBJ2-2; the match to TRBD2 covers 8 bases. CDR3 length: 15 residues. The V and J ends lost 2 bases and 6 bases, in that order; junction bases with no gene match: 4. From germline, CDR1 is KGHDR and CDR2 SFDVKD. CDR3 nucleotide sequence: TGTGCCACCAGTGATTCCAACGGGAGGGCCGGGGAGCTGTTTTTT. Translating gives CATSDSNGRAGELFF.

This chain connects TRBV18 to TRBJ1-1, with TRBD1 matching 9 bases. V trimming: 3 bases; J trimming: 4 bases; junction bases outside the gene matches: 9. CDR1 is KGHSH and CDR2 is LQKENI in the germline V gene. The CDR3 consists of 16 residues. The CDR3 protein is CASSPRLGTGFTEAFF. In nucleotides, the CDR3 is TGTGCCAGCTCACCGCGCTTAGGGACAGGGTTCACTGAAGCTTTCTTT.

The V call is TRBV16, the J call TRBJ2-1; D uncertain. CDR1 is KGHSY and CDR2 is FQNENV in the germline V gene. Trimming took 1 base from V and 7 from J, leaving 14 bases between them. The CDR3 spans 15 residues. The CDR3 protein is CASSQYPSPQNEQFF. As DNA, the CDR3 is TGTGCCAGCAGCCAATACCCGTCTCCGCAAAATGAGCAGTTCTTC.

The chain links TRBV15 to TRBJ2-2, with TRBD2 as a possible D gene (5 bases). Germline V gene data show CDR1 as LNHNV and CDR2 as YYDKDF (reference sequence). V gave up 9 bases and J gave up 0 bases, with 11 bases separating them. The CDR3 extends over 14 amino acids. CDR3 DNA sequence: TGTGCCACAGGGCTGGGAGCGAACACCGGGGAGCTGTTTTTT. It codes for CATGLGANTGELFF.

For this clonotype: A much larger clone is a single base away; this may be a read error. The J gene is TRBJ1-2, the V gene TRBV7-9; D might be TRBD1 (5 bases). V lost 8 bases, J lost 2 bases, and 18 bases lay in between. Germline CDR1 reads SEHNR; CDR2 reads FQNEAQ (reference sequence). The CDR3 totals 15 residues. In nucleotides, the CDR3 is TGTGCCAGCGGCCCTCAGGGAGGGGCGAACTATGGCTACACCTTC. It translates to CASGPQGGANYGYTF.

The V and J genes are TRBV4-1 and TRBJ1-4, with 8 bases aligning to TRBD1. This CDR3 contains 14 residues. Unmatched junction bases numbered 0, after V lost 4 bases and J lost 2 bases. Germline V gene sequence: CDR1 MGHRA, CDR2 YSYEKL. CDR3 amino acids: CASSRDRTNEKLFF. The DNA of the CDR3 is TGCGCCAGCAGCCGGGACAGGACTAATGAAAAACTGTTTTTT.

This clonotype was found many times. This chain uses TRBV12-3 or TRBV12-4 with TRBJ2-3; the D gene is possibly TRBD1 (6 bases). Trimming took 5 bases from V and 2 from J, leaving 11 bases between them. CDR3 length: 14 residues. The CDR3 loop reads CASSPGQPTDTQYF. The CDR3 DNA sequence: TGTGCCAGCAGTCCCGGACAGCCCACAGATACGCAGTATTTT.

The chain has TRBV6-5 and TRBJ1-1; a weak D match, TRBD1 (5 bases). Germline-derived CDR1 and CDR2 are MNHEY and SVGAGI. This CDR3 is built from 14 residues. With 6 bases removed from V and 3 bases from J, the gap between germline ends came to 14 bases. CDR3 region: CASRMSTGYTEAFF. The CDR3 DNA reads TGTGCCAGCAGGATGTCAACAGGCTACACTGAAGCTTTCTTT.

The chain employs TRBV20-1 and TRBJ2-5, with D uncertain. The CDR3 runs 15 residues. Germline CDR1 and CDR2: DFQATT and SNEGSKA (reference sequence). Between the trimmed V and J ends, which lost 2 bases and 0 bases, there was a span of 13 bases. In DNA form, the CDR3 reads TGCAGTGCTAGACTCCCTTTCGGCTACCAAGAGACCCAGTACTTC. This codes for CSARLPFGYQETQYF.

The chain carries TRBV5-1 and TRBJ2-1, with D possibly TRBD2 on 7 matching bases. Germline loops: CDR1 SGHRS, CDR2 YFSETQ. The CDR3 has 13 residues. V dropped 3 bases and J dropped 10 bases, with 14 bases sitting between them. DNA for the CDR3: TGCGCCAGCAGCTCGGGGGGCCCTAGGGAGCAGTTCTTC. Translated, it gives CASSSGGPREQFF. Using reference TRBV5-1 and TRBJ2-1 for the parts outside the CDR3, the full variable domain is KAGVTQTPRYLIKTRGQQVTLSCSPISGHRSVSWYQQTPGQGLQFLFEYFSETQRNKGNFPGRFSGRQFSNSRSEMNVSTLELGDSALYLCASSSGGPREQFFGPGTRLTVL.

The chain has TRBV7-3 and TRBJ2-7; 7 nucleotides match TRBD1. Germline V gene lookup returns CDR1 SGHTA and CDR2 FQGTGA. V lost 5 bases, J lost 2 bases, and 6 bases stayed unmatched. The CDR3 consists of 14 residues. The CDR3 sequence is CASSPSQGAYEQYF. CDR3 nucleotide sequence: TGTGCCAGCAGCCCCTCGCAGGGGGCCTACGAGCAGTACTTC.

This clonotype occurred once. The V and J genes are TRBV29-1 and TRBJ1-2; no clear D gene. CDR1 and CDR2 from the germline V gene are SQVTM and ANQGSEA. The CDR3 is made up of 12 amino acids. Trimming pared 0 bases from V and 4 bases from J, leaving 6 bases between. This chain's CDR3 is CSVEDLVYGYTF. The CDR3 DNA reads as TGCAGCGTTGAAGATCTCGTCTATGGCTACACCTTC.

This clonotype was observed a handful of times. V is TRBV10-2 and J is TRBJ2-5, with TRBD2 matching over 14 bases. The CDR3 loop spans 16 amino acids. Germline CDR1 WSHSY, CDR2 SAAADI. Germline trimming cut 6 bases from V and 7 bases from J; bases unmatched to any gene: 10. DNA for the CDR3: TGCGCCAGCAGCTGGGGACTAGCGGGAGAATTCGGGACCCAGTACTTC. It yields the protein CASSWGLAGEFGTQYF.

At least ten counts were recorded for this clonotype. The chain has TRBV18 and TRBJ2-7, with TRBD1 as a possible D gene (6 bases). CDR1 and CDR2 from the germline V gene are KGHSH and LQKENI. V lost 6 bases and J lost 0, with 12 bases in between. CDR3 length: 14 amino acids. DNA of the CDR3: TGTGCCAGCTCGGTGACAGGCCGCTCCTACGAGCAGTACTTC. It is translated as CASSVTGRSYEQYF.

This clonotype showed up just a few times. This sequence joins TRBV5-5 and TRBJ2-7, with D perhaps TRBD1 or TRBD2 (5 bases each). V was cut by 7 bases and J by 2 bases, with 25 bases left in between. The V gene's germline CDR1 is SGHKS and CDR2 YYEKEE (reference sequence). This CDR3 spans 17 amino acids. CDR3 residues: CASSPQGPPKLTYEQYF. In nucleotides, the CDR3 is TGTGCCAGCTCTCCTCAGGGACCCCCGAAGTTAACCTACGAGCAGTACTTC.

This clonotype was seen more than once but under ten times. The gene calls are TRBV2 and TRBJ2-5; D not resolved. The CDR3 consists of 14 residues. Germline V gene lookup returns CDR1 SNHLY and CDR2 FYNNEI. Trimming took off 1 base at V and 6 bases at J, with 12 bases between the two ends. The CDR3 loop reads CASSEVASMKTQYF. The CDR3 bases are TGTGCCAGCAGTGAAGTGGCCTCCATGAAGACCCAGTACTTC.

The chain has TRBV18 and TRBJ2-7, with TRBD1 matching 10 bases. This CDR3 is 14 amino acids long. CDR1 and CDR2 from the germline V gene are KGHSH and LQKENI. Trimming at V came to 6 bases and at J to 4 bases, leaving 6 bases not matched to a gene. Written as DNA, the CDR3 is TGTGCCAGCTCCCGGGACAGGGGCACTTACGAGCAGTACTTC. Protein: CASSRDRGTYEQYF.

This clonotype was seen once. The rearrangement links TRBV5-5 to TRBJ1-5; no clear D. This CDR3 has 15 residues. Germline lookup yields CDR1 SGHKS and CDR2 YYEKEE (reference sequence). Trimming left V 0 bases short and J 0 bases short, with 7 bases between. The CDR3 coding sequence is TGTGCCAGCAGCTTGGGGGTTAATAGCAATCAGCCCCAGCATTTT. Translated, it gives CASSLGVNSNQPQHF.

The chain carries TRBV7-9 and TRBJ2-1; TRBD2 agrees at 8 bases. CDR3 length: 16 residues. Germline assignment: CDR1 SEHNR and CDR2 FQNEAQ (reference sequence). The trim removed 6 bases at V and 0 bases at J, leaving 7 bases unmatched. The CDR3 DNA is TGTGCCAGCAGACCTAGCGGGCGTGGCTCCTACAATGAGCAGTTCTTC. It codes for CASRPSGRGSYNEQFF.

This clonotype was counted only a few times. The rearrangement links TRBV12-3 or TRBV12-4 to TRBJ2-5, with TRBD2 matching over 10 bases. The trim removed 7 bases at V and 2 bases at J, leaving 1 base unmatched. This CDR3 is built from 13 residues. CDR3 residues: CASTSGGQETQYF. The CDR3 nucleotides are TGTGCCAGCACTAGCGGGGGTCAAGAGACCCAGTACTTC.

This chain connects TRBV4-1 to TRBJ1-2, with TRBD1 as a possible D gene (5 bases). The germline CDR1 and CDR2 sequences are MGHRA and YSYEKL. The CDR3 contains 15 residues. The V end was cut by 4 bases, the J end by 4 bases, with 16 bases between. CDR3 region: CASSPADNTFYGYTF. CDR3 nucleotide sequence: TGCGCCAGCAGCCCCGCGGACAATACCTTCTATGGCTACACCTTC.

The V gene is TRBV6-4, the J gene TRBJ1-1; no clear D gene. Deletions cut 6 bases from V and 1 base from J, with 9 bases between. The germline V gene has CDR1 MRHNA and CDR2 SNTAGT. The CDR3 contains 13 residues. CDR3 sequence: CASRVDGNTEAFF. The CDR3, as DNA: TGTGCCAGCAGGGTAGACGGGAACACTGAAGCTTTCTTT.